This T cell receptor (beta chain) was sequenced during a study of CD4 and CD8 cells across lung adenocarcinoma regions. Worth noting for this clonotype: Germline and junction disagree at one end, which may indicate a read error.

Samples came from patients with localized non-small cell lung adenocarcinoma. The CDR3 is 14 amino acids. Germline-derived CDR1 and CDR2 are MGHDK and SYGVNS. MiXCR, run by TCRdb on the PCR reads, gives a single entry per CDR3 protein. The sample holds fewer than 30,000 distinct CDR3 sequences; 53% are singletons and the top ten take approximately 46%. The V gene is TRBV25-1, the J gene TRBJ2-3; tentatively, D is TRBD2 (6 bases). The clonotype comes from a male donor with lung adenocarcinoma. The CD4 and CD8 labels of this study may be unreliable. Sequencing used CD8+ T cells from the center of a lung tumor. CDR3 nucleotides: TGTGCCGGCAGTGGGGGAGGAGACACAGAGACCCAGTATTTC. This encodes CAGSGGGDTETQYF.